These T cell receptor beta chains were read from a single sample in a study of shared clonotypes between healthy human individuals. Only in-frame clones appear in the TCRdb table, and some are missing; sequencing was by immunoSEQ multiplex PCR. The table lists 2 million to 2.5 million clones, roughly 95% of them singletons. Input material: naive CD4+ T cells sorted from blood. Every receptor here comes from a man aged 18 to 30 in good health. Both conserved end residues are trimmed from each CDR3.

TRBJ2-3 TRBV7-9 ASSLGPGRFADTQY
TRBJ2-1 TRBV18 ASSLRLAGGNEQF
TRBJ1-3 TRBV6-6 ASSTATGNTIY
TRBJ2-5 TRBV5-1 ASTRLEAQETQY
TRBJ2-3 TRBV6-4 ASKSEAGSDTQY
TRBJ2-7 TRBV27 ASSGVGRPLYEQY
TRBJ2-5 TRBV7-3 ASSLTTVGTQY
TRBJ1-1 TRBV30 AWSVLGIGTEAF
TRBJ2-2 TRBV7-2 ASSPLGGNTGELF
TRBJ1-2 TRBV6-5 ASTPRVGFNYGYT
TRBJ1-5 TRBV18 ASSTIPEGNQPQH
TRBJ2-7 TRBV10-1 ASSESGLASFYEQY
TRBJ2-3 TRBV6-1 ASTWAGTSTDTQY
TRBJ2-6 TRBV28 ASGPGGSSGANVLT
TRBJ2-2 TRBV7-2 ASSDLAGGPSAGGELF
TRBJ2-1 TRBV13 ASSSEGTYNEQF
TRBJ2-1 TRBV5-1 ASSTVSGGVYNEQF
TRBJ1-4 TRBV6-5 ASSLTVTNEKLF
TRBJ2-1 TRBV5-1 ASSRDNDNEQF
TRBJ1-2 TRBV5-1 ASSFARTGTMGYGYT
TRBJ1-1 TRBV5-5 ASSLDRANTEAF
TRBJ1-1 TRBV6-5 ASTLRGHTEAF
TRBJ1-1 TRBV18 ASSPRILETNTEAF
TRBJ1-2 TRBV7-2 ASSPGQTWGYT
TRBJ1-1 TRBV5-1 ASSFDSGGTEAF
TRBJ1-1 TRBV7-9 ASSLGPAGNTEAF
TRBJ2-7 TRBV5-1 ASSLNPSLGYEQY
TRBJ1-1 TRBV6-6 ASDELRGENTEAF
TRBJ2-7 TRBV7-2 ASSLGGTSFVYEQY
TRBJ2-7 TRBV11-2 ASSSASGQGIYEQY
TRBJ2-2 TRBV4-1 ASSPKGGSSTGELF
TRBJ2-4 TRBV2 ASRPGDIQY
TRBJ1-1 TRBV30 AWGQGWNTEAF
TRBJ2-7 TRBV18 ASSTQGSEQY
TRBJ2-7 TRBV2 ASSGYSLGEQY
TRBJ2-3 TRBV6-1 ASSEKRGGPRTLSQY
TRBJ2-7 TRBV6-6 ASSYSGESSHEQY
TRBJ2-7 TRBV7-8 ASSLGQAWTSGSDEQY
TRBJ1-4 TRBV5-6 ASSSQGRTNEKLF
TRBJ2-7 TRBV28 ASQLYRDTYEQY
TRBJ1-5 TRBV28 ASRTESNQPQH